Below, 13 T cell receptor beta chains from the same sample are listed, as sequenced in a study of neurological immune-mediated disorders. Time point here: longitudinal time-point 2. TCRdb reanalysed the 5' RACE reads using MiXCR and keeps one entry per CDR3 protein. The data show 100,000 or so distinct CDR3 sequences, approximately 13% seen once. Sequenced input: PBMCs. These receptors came from a female donor with HTLV-1-associated myelopathy (HAM/TSP).

This clonotype was seen ten or more times. This chain uses TRBV12-3 or TRBV12-4 with TRBJ1-3; D is possibly TRBD1 (6 bases). The ends were cut back, 10 bases at V and 5 bases at J, with 15 bases in the middle. CDR3 length: 13 residues. Here the CDR3 reads CATRAGGRNTIYF. The CDR3 DNA is TGTGCCACCCGCGCGGGGGGCAGAAACACCATATATTTT.

The chain carries TRBV4-2 and TRBJ2-5; tentative D call: TRBD2 (7 bases). V lost 0 bases, J lost 4 bases, and 15 bases lay in between. The CDR3 covers 16 residues. Germline loops: CDR1 LGHNA, CDR2 YNFKEQ. The CDR3 DNA follows: TGTGCCAGCAGCCAAGAACCCCGGGGGGCGGGAGAGACCCAGTACTTC. This translates into CASSQEPRGAGETQYF.

There are many counts of this clonotype. The chain combines TRBV7-9 with TRBJ1-1, with D possibly TRBD1 on 6 matching bases. Germline V gene lookup returns CDR1 SEHNR and CDR2 FQNEAQ (reference sequence). The CDR3 contains 14 residues. V shed 3 bases and J shed 5 bases, with 13 bases lying between them. The CDR3 loop is CASSFTRGGTEAFF. DNA for the CDR3: TGTGCCAGCAGCTTTACCAGGGGTGGGACTGAAGCTTTCTTT.

This clonotype showed up many times. The V gene is TRBV28, the J gene TRBJ2-1; 7 bases line up with TRBD2. J gave up 0 bases and V 4 bases, and 15 bases lay outside the gene matches. The germline V gene encodes CDR1 MDHEN and CDR2 SYDVKM. CDR3 length equals 19 residues. The CDR3 protein is CASSSVRRGTSSSYNEQFF. CDR3 sequence (DNA): TGTGCCAGCAGTTCGGTTCGGCGGGGGACTTCCTCCTCCTACAATGAGCAGTTCTTC.

This clonotype was observed many times. The J gene is TRBJ1-1, the V gene TRBV9; 9 nucleotides match TRBD1. The trim removed 1 base at V and 5 bases at J, leaving 3 bases unmatched. Per germline, CDR1 SGDLS and CDR2 YYNGEE. This CDR3 is 14 amino acids long. The CDR3 sequence is CASSVTGGWTEAFF. CDR3 nucleotides: TGTGCCAGCAGCGTAACAGGGGGCTGGACTGAAGCTTTCTTT.

This clonotype was counted at least ten times. This CDR3 reads CASSQDLKGREQYF. CDR3 nucleotides: TGTGCCAGCAGCCAAGATTTGAAGGGGAGGGAGCAGTACTTC. The chain combines TRBV4-2 with TRBJ2-7; maybe TRBD2 (6 bases). V was trimmed by 0 bases and J by 7 bases, leaving 13 bases between them. This CDR3 region has 14 residues. The germline V gene encodes CDR1 LGHNA and CDR2 YNFKEQ.

This clonotype was seen a few times. V usage is TRBV18 and J usage is TRBJ2-3; D perhaps matches TRBD2 (6 bases). The CDR3 runs to 17 residues. Germline V gene lookup returns CDR1 KGHSH and CDR2 LQKENI. The V end was cut by 2 bases, the J end by 0 bases, with 15 bases between. The chain's CDR3 is CASSPKGGVSSTDTQYF. CDR3 coding DNA: TGTGCCAGCTCACCAAAAGGAGGGGTATCTAGCACAGATACGCAGTATTTT. The variable domain in full, completed from reference TRBV18 and TRBJ2-3, reads NAGVMQNPRHLVRRRGQEARLRCSPMKGHSHVYWYRQLPEEGLKFMVYLQKENIIDESGMPKERFSAEFPKEGPSILRIQQVVRGDSAAYFCASSPKGGVSSTDTQYFGPGTRLTVL.

In this sample, this clonotype turned up many times. The chain links TRBV12-3 or TRBV12-4 to TRBJ1-2, with D possibly being TRBD1 (6 bases). The CDR3 extends over 14 amino acids. V was cut by 3 bases and J by 3 bases, with 11 bases left in between. The CDR3 coding sequence is TGTGCCAGCAGTTTCGGGGGCCCGGACTATGGCTACACCTTC. Protein product: CASSFGGPDYGYTF.

This clonotype was counted at least ten times. The chain employs TRBV28 and TRBJ1-6; 8 bases fit TRBD1. V was clipped by 5 bases and J by 6 bases; unmatched bases: 6. The CDR3 extends over 15 amino acids. Germline V CDR1 and CDR2: MDHEN, SYDVKM. The CDR3 here is CASSRQGSLNSPLHF. The CDR3, as DNA: TGTGCCAGCAGTAGACAGGGGTCCCTTAATTCACCCCTCCACTTT. The full variable domain, in which reference TRBV28 and TRBJ1-6 provide the parts outside the CDR3, is DVKVTQSSRYLVKRTGEKVFLECVQDMDHENMFWYRQDPGLGLRLIYFSYDVKMKEKGDIPEGYSVSREKKERFSLILESASTNQTSMYLCASSRQGSLNSPLHFGNGTRLTVT.

In its sample, this clonotype was seen a few times. This sequence joins TRBV7-2 and TRBJ1-6; D call uncertain. The length of the CDR3 is 17 residues. Deletions cut 1 base from V and 8 bases from J, with 18 bases between. Germline assignment: CDR1 SGHTA and CDR2 FQGNSA. DNA for the CDR3: TGTGCCAGCAGCTTAGGTTCCGGACCCTTGGGGTATTCACCCCTCCACTTT. Translation gives CASSLGSGPLGYSPLHF.

In the case of this clonotype: One base away lies a much larger clone, so this may be a sequencing read error. V is TRBV12-3 or TRBV12-4 and J is TRBJ1-2; D gene ambiguous. CDR3 length equals 12 residues. The CDR3 spells CVSSSGFYGYTF. In DNA, the CDR3 is TGTGTCAGCAGCTCGGGGTTTTATGGCTACACCTTC.

This clonotype was counted ten times or more. This chain joins TRBV29-1 and TRBJ1-5, with TRBD1 as a possible D gene (5 bases). The germline V gene has CDR1 SQVTM and CDR2 ANQGSEA. CDR3 length: 13 residues. V dropped 8 bases and J dropped 7 bases, with 18 bases sitting between them. The CDR3 is CSFAGGLGQPQHF. The CDR3 DNA reads as TGCAGCTTCGCGGGGGGTTTGGGACAGCCCCAGCATTTT. Full variable domain (missing parts from reference TRBV29-1 and TRBJ1-5): SAVISQKPSRDICQRGTSLTIQCQVDSQVTMMFWYRQQPGQSLTLIATANQGSEATYESGFVIDKFPISRPNLTFSTLTVSNMSPEDSSIYLCSFAGGLGQPQHFGDGTRLSIL.

This clonotype showed up many times. The genes are TRBV28 and TRBJ1-2, with TRBD1 matching over 7 bases. The length of the CDR3 is 15 residues. Germline assignment: CDR1 MDHEN and CDR2 SYDVKM. Unmatched junction bases numbered 11, after V lost 5 bases and J lost 5 bases. The DNA of the CDR3 is TGTGCCAGCAGTCCCCTCGACAGGGTTGGGTATGGCTACACCTTC. It encodes CASSPLDRVGYGYTF.